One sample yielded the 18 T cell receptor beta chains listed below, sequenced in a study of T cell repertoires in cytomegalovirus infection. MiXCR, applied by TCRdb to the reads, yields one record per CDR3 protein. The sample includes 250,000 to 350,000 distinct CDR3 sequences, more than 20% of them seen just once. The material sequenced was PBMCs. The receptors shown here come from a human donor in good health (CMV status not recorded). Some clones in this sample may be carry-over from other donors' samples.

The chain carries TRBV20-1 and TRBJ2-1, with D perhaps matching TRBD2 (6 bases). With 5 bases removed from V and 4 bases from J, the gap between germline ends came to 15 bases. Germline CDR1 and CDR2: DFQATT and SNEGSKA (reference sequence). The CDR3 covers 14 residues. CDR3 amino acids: CSARTTNAYNEQFF. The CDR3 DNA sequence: TGCAGTGCTCGGACTACAAACGCTTACAATGAGCAGTTCTTC.

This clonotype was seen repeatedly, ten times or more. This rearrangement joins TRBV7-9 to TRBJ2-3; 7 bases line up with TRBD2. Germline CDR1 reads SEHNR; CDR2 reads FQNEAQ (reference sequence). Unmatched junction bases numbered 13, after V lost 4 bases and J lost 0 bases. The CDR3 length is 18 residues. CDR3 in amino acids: CASSSGEGREFSTDTQYF. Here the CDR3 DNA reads TGTGCCAGCAGCTCGGGGGAGGGGCGGGAGTTCAGCACAGATACGCAGTATTTT.

For the CDR3, the DNA is TGTGCCAGTACTGTATGGGACAGGAACACTGAAGCTTTCTTT. This codes for CASTVWDRNTEAFF. The gene calls are TRBV19 and TRBJ1-1, with 7 bases lining up with TRBD1. Germline V CDR1 and CDR2: LNHDA, SQIVND (reference sequence). The CDR3 contains 14 residues. J was trimmed by 1 base and V by 7 bases; bases with no gene match: 6.

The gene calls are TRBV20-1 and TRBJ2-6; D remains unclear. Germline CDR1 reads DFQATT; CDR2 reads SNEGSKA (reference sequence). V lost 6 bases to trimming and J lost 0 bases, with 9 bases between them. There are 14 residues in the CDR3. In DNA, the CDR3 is TGCAGTGCGGCCCTAGTCTCTGGGGCCAACGTCCTGACTTTC. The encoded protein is CSAALVSGANVLTF.

The CDR3 spells CASSQVRGGGDTGELFF. The CDR3 DNA is TGTGCCAGCAGCCAAGTTCGCGGGGGAGGGGACACCGGGGAGCTGTTTTTT. The chain combines TRBV4-2 with TRBJ2-2; 7 nucleotides align to TRBD2. Trimming at V came to 1 base and at J to 3 bases, leaving 8 bases not matched to a gene. CDR3 length: 17 amino acids. The germline CDR1 and CDR2 sequences are LGHNA and YNFKEQ.

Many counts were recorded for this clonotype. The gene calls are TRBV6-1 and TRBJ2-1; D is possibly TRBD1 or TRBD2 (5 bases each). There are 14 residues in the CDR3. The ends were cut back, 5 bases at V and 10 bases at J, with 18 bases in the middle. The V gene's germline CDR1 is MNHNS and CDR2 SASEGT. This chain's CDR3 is CASSRSRGMDEQFF. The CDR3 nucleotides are TGTGCCAGCAGTCGCTCCCGGGGCATGGACGAGCAGTTCTTC.

The CDR3 bases are TGCGCCAGCAGCTTGGCCGTGGGAAATCAGCCCCAGCATTTT. It yields the protein CASSLAVGNQPQHF. This chain uses TRBV5-1 with TRBJ1-5; D not resolved. Germline CDR1 and CDR2: SGHRS and YFSETQ. CDR3 length equals 14 residues. V lost 0 bases and J 4 bases, leaving 8 bases between the germline ends.

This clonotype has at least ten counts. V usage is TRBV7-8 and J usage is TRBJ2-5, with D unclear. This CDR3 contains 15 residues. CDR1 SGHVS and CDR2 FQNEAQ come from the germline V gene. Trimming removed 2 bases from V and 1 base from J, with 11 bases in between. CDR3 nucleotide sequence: TGTGCCAGCAGCTTACACGGAAAGGTCCAAGAGACCCAGTACTTC. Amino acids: CASSLHGKVQETQYF. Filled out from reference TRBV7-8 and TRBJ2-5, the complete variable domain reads GAGVSQSPRYKVAKRGQDVALRCDPISGHVSLFWYQQALGQGPEFLTYFQNEAQLDKSGLPSDRFFAERPEGSVSTLKIQRTQQEDSAVYLCASSLHGKVQETQYFGPGTRLLVL.

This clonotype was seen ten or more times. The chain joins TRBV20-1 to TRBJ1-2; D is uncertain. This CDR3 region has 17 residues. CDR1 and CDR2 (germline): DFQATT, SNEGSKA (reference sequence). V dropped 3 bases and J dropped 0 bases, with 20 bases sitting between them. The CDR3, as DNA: TGCAGTGCTAGGGCCATGCCCCTAACCGGGTCTAACTATGGCTACACCTTC. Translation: CSARAMPLTGSNYGYTF.

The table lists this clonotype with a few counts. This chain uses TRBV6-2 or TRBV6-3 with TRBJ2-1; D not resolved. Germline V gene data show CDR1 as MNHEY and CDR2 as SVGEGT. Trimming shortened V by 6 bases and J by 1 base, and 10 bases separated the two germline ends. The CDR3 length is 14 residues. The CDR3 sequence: CASRPFGSYNEQFF. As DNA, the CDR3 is TGTGCCAGCAGGCCGTTCGGGTCCTACAATGAGCAGTTCTTC.

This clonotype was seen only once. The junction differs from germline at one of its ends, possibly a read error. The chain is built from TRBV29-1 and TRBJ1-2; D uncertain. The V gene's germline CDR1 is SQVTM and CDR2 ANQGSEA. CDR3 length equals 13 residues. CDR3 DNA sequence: TGCAGCGCTGAACCACTCCCCGGCTATGGCTACACCTTC. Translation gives CSAEPLPGYGYTF. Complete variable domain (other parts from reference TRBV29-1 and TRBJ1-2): SAVISQKPSRDICQRGTSLTIQCQVDSQVTMMFWYRQQPGQSLTLIATANQGSEATYESGFVIDKFPISRPNLTFSTLTVSNMSPEDSSIYLCSAEPLPGYGYTFGSGTRLTVV.

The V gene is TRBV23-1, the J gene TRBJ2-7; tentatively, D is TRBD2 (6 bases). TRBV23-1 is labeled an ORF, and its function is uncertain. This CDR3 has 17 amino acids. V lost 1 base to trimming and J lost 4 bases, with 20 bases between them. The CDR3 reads CASSQWLIGGDLYEQYF. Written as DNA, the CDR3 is TGCGCCAGCAGTCAATGGCTCATAGGAGGGGACTTATACGAGCAGTACTTC.

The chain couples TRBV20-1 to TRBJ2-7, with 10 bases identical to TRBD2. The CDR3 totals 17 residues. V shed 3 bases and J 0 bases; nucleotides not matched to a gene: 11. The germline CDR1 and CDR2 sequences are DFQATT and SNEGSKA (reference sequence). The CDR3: CSASAALAGSSSYEQYF. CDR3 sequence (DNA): TGCAGTGCTAGTGCGGCACTAGCGGGGTCAAGCTCCTACGAGCAGTACTTC.

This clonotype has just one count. The CDR3 sequence is CSAIRGAGSYNEQFF. The CDR3 DNA is TGCAGTGCAATCAGGGGTGCGGGCTCCTACAATGAGCAGTTCTTC. This rearrangement joins TRBV20-1 to TRBJ2-1; a possible D gene is TRBD1 (6 bases). The V and J ends lost 6 bases and 0 bases respectively, with 15 bases between them. This CDR3 has 15 amino acids. Germline V gene data show CDR1 as DFQATT and CDR2 as SNEGSKA (reference sequence).

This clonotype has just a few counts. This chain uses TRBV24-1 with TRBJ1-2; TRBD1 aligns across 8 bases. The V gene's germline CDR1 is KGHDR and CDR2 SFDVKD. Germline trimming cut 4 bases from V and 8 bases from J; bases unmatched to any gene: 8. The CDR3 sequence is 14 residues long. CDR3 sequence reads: CATSDPGQVGGYTF. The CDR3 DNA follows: TGTGCCACCAGTGACCCGGGACAGGTCGGCGGCTACACCTTC.

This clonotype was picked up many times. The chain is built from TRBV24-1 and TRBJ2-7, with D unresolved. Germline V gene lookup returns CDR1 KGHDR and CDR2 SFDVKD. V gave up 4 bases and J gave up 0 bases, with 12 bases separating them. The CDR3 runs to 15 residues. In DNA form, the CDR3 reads TGTGCCACCAGTGAAGCCAGCGCTAGCTCCTACGAGCAGTACTTC. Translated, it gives CATSEASASSYEQYF.

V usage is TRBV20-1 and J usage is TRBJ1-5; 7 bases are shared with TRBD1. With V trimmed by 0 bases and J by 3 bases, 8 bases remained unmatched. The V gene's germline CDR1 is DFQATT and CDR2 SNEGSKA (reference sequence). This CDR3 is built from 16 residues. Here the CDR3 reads CSAREGRGLNNQPQHF. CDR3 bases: TGCAGTGCTAGAGAGGGGAGGGGGCTTAACAATCAGCCCCAGCATTTT.

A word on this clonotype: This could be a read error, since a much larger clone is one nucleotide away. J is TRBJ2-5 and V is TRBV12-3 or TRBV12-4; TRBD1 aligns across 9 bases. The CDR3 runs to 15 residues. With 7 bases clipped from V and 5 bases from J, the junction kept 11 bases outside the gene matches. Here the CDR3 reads CASKLPGQGGETQYF. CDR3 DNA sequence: TGTGCCAGCAAGCTCCCGGGACAGGGTGGGGAGACCCAGTACTTC.